Below, 23 T cell receptor beta chains from the same sample are listed, as sequenced in a study of blood T cell repertoires in COVID-19. The table came from immunoSEQ multiplex PCR; TCRdb's copy has only in-frame clones and leaves some out. The table shows more than 150,000 clones, with around 80% occurring only once. The sequenced sample was peripheral blood. These TCRs come from a woman older than 75 with active or convalescent COVID-19.

This chain joins TRBV11-2 and TRBJ2-7; 8 nucleotides line up with TRBD2. The CDR3 length is 18 residues. Germline CDR1 and CDR2: SGHAT and FQNNGV. V gave up 1 base and J gave up 4 bases; unmatched junction bases: 15. The CDR3 nucleotides read TGTGCCAGCAGCTTAGCCGAGCGGGGTACTAGCGGTTCGTACGAGCAGTACTTC. Its translation is CASSLAERGTSGSYEQYF.

The chain has TRBV30 and TRBJ1-6; maybe TRBD1 (6 bases). There are 14 residues in the CDR3. Per germline, CDR1 GTSNPN and CDR2 SVGIG (reference sequence). The CDR3 DNA is TGTGCTCCCCCCGCCAGGGGATATAATTCACCCCTCCACTTT. This encodes CAPPARGYNSPLHF. Filled out from reference TRBV30 and TRBJ1-6, the complete variable domain reads SQTIHQWPATLVQPVGSPLSLECTVEGTSNPNLYWYRQAAGRGLQLLFYSVGIGQISSEVPQNLSASRPQDRQFILSSKKLLLSDSGFYLCAPPARGYNSPLHFGNGTRLTVT.

This clone has more than one count but fewer than ten. The rearrangement joins TRBV28 to TRBJ1-2; unclear D gene. The germline V gene encodes CDR1 MDHEN and CDR2 SYDVKM. The CDR3 is 14 residues long. Trimming left V 6 bases short and J 5 bases short, with 16 bases between. The DNA of the CDR3 is TGTGCCAGCAGCCTCCCACAGACACCTTATGGCTACACCTTC. Protein product: CASSLPQTPYGYTF.

The V call is TRBV5-4, the J call TRBJ1-2; D not certain. This CDR3 comprises 12 residues. Germline CDR1 is SGHNT and CDR2 is YYREEE (reference sequence). V was clipped by 4 bases and J by 4 bases, with 8 bases between them. The CDR3 nucleotides read TGTGCCAGCAGCCAAGACATCTATGGCTACACCTTC. Residues: CASSQDIYGYTF.

This rearrangement joins TRBV9 to TRBJ2-3; 11 positions match TRBD2. The V segment lost 0 bases and the J segment 3 bases; nucleotides outside the gene matches: 3. The CDR3 has 16 amino acids. Germline CDR1 and CDR2: SGDLS and YYNGEE. As DNA, the CDR3 is TGTGCCAGCAGCGTAGTAGCGGGGGGGCCAACAGATACGCAGTATTTT. Translated, it gives CASSVVAGGPTDTQYF. Full variable domain (outside the CDR3, taken from reference TRBV9 and TRBJ2-3): DSGVTQTPKHLITATGQRVTLRCSPRSGDLSVYWYQQSLDQGLQFLIQYYNGEERAKGNILERFSAQQFPDLHSELNLSSLELGDSALYFCASSVVAGGPTDTQYFGPGTRLTVL.

The chain employs TRBV7-9 and TRBJ1-4; D unresolved. The CDR3 extends over 14 amino acids. Germline V gene lookup returns CDR1 SEHNR and CDR2 FQNEAQ (reference sequence). V lost 2 bases to trimming and J lost 1 base, with 5 bases between them. The CDR3 sequence is CASSLRGTNEKLFF. The CDR3 coding sequence is TGTGCCAGCAGCTTACGGGGAACTAATGAAAAACTGTTTTTT.

J is TRBJ1-2 and V is TRBV7-8; D remains ambiguous. CDR1 SGHVS and CDR2 FQNEAQ come from the germline V gene. The CDR3 has 13 amino acids. With 5 bases removed from V and 8 bases from J, the gap between germline ends came to 15 bases. The CDR3: CASSRFGVVGYTF. CDR3 DNA sequence: TGTGCCAGCAGCCGATTCGGGGTAGTGGGCTACACCTTC.

The chain links TRBV2 to TRBJ2-7, with 8 nucleotides matching TRBD1. V was pared by 7 bases and J by 2 bases, with 10 bases of the junction left unmatched. This CDR3 has 15 amino acids. From germline, CDR1 is SNHLY and CDR2 FYNNEI. The CDR3 loop reads CASKGMGQATYEQYF. CDR3 DNA sequence: TGTGCCAGCAAAGGTATGGGACAGGCCACCTACGAGCAGTACTTC.

The gene calls are TRBV19 and TRBJ1-5, with D unresolved. CDR3 length: 15 residues. V was pared by 3 bases and J by 7 bases, with 16 bases between. Germline loops: CDR1 LNHDA, CDR2 SQIVND (reference sequence). In nucleotides, the CDR3 is TGTGCCAGTAGTATTGGACGGGGTCCGGGGCAGCCCCAGCATTTT. This encodes CASSIGRGPGQPQHF.

The chain employs TRBV7-2 and TRBJ2-3, with 8 bases aligning to TRBD1. CDR1 is SGHTA and CDR2 is FQGNSA in the germline V gene. V lost 4 bases, J lost 0 bases, and 3 bases stayed unmatched. CDR3 length equals 15 residues. In DNA, the CDR3 is TGTGCCAGCAGCTATTGGACAGGGAGCACAGATACGCAGTATTTT. Its translation: CASSYWTGSTDTQYF.

V and J are TRBV19 and TRBJ1-2; TRBD1 matches 8 bases. Germline V gene lookup returns CDR1 LNHDA and CDR2 SQIVND (reference sequence). V lost 3 bases to trimming and J lost 1 base; unmatched junction nucleotides: 4. The CDR3 sequence is 15 residues long. CDR3 region: CASSIVTGGNYGYTF. As DNA, the CDR3 is TGTGCCAGTAGTATCGTCACAGGGGGTAACTATGGCTACACCTTC.

The chain links TRBV20-1 to TRBJ1-5, with D tentatively TRBD1 (6 bases). V was clipped by 3 bases and J by 4 bases, with 16 bases between them. The CDR3 is made up of 15 amino acids. The V gene's germline CDR1 is DFQATT and CDR2 SNEGSKA (reference sequence). The CDR3 sequence: CSASLAGVGNQPQHF. CDR3 coding DNA: TGCAGTGCTAGTCTGGCAGGGGTGGGTAATCAGCCCCAGCATTTT.

The V gene is TRBV28, the J gene TRBJ2-3; 11 nucleotides agree with TRBD2. The trim removed 5 bases at V and 4 bases at J, leaving 5 bases unmatched. The germline gives CDR1 MDHEN, CDR2 SYDVKM. The CDR3 runs to 15 residues. The CDR3 nucleotides are TGTGCCAGCAGTCTAGCGGGGGGCCATCCAGATACGCAGTATTTT. Translating it yields CASSLAGGHPDTQYF.

The chain combines TRBV4-2 with TRBJ2-3, with TRBD1 as a possible D gene (6 bases). Germline lookup yields CDR1 LGHNA and CDR2 YNFKEQ. Trimming took 0 bases from V and 1 from J, leaving 11 bases between them. This CDR3 comprises 16 residues. The CDR3 DNA is TGTGCCAGCAGCCAAGATCTGAAGGGGGGCACAGATACGCAGTATTTT. Amino acid sequence: CASSQDLKGGTDTQYF.

V gene TRBV29-1 combines with J gene TRBJ2-7; 9 bases align to TRBD1. The CDR3 covers 14 residues. V lost 7 bases, J lost 6 bases, and 13 bases stayed unmatched. Germline assignment: CDR1 SQVTM and CDR2 ANQGSEA. The DNA of the CDR3 is TGCAGCGCGGGAAGGACAGGGGCTCCACGCGAGCAGTACTTC. Its protein product is CSAGRTGAPREQYF.

CDR3 nucleotides: TGTGCCAGTAGTCAGGGGCGAAGTCGGCCCCAGCATTTT. Translating it yields CASSQGRSRPQHF. This chain connects TRBV19 to TRBJ1-5, with D possibly matching TRBD1 (6 bases). CDR3 length equals 13 residues. From germline, CDR1 is LNHDA and CDR2 SQIVND (reference sequence). Trimming took 5 bases from V and 9 from J, leaving 14 bases between them.

The chain has TRBV7-2 and TRBJ2-7, with D possibly matching TRBD2 (7 bases). V shed 5 bases and J shed 1 base, with 15 bases lying between them. CDR1 is SGHTA, CDR2 FQGNSA, per germline. The CDR3 runs to 15 residues. The CDR3 region has the DNA TGTGCCAGCAGCCAAGCTGGGGGGGCTTCCTACGAGCAGTACTTC. It translates to CASSQAGGASYEQYF.

The rearrangement uses TRBV2 and TRBJ1-1, with 8 positions matching TRBD1. The V gene's germline CDR1 is SNHLY and CDR2 FYNNEI. The CDR3 runs 13 residues. V was pared by 6 bases and J by 5 bases, with 5 bases of the junction left unmatched. CDR3: CASSRQGTTEAFF. The CDR3 nucleotides read TGTGCCAGCAGCCGACAGGGGACAACTGAAGCTTTCTTT.

This chain links TRBV7-2 with TRBJ2-3; no reliable D call. The CDR3 sequence is 16 residues long. The V and J ends lost 0 bases and 2 bases respectively, with 12 bases between them. Per the germline V gene, CDR1 is SGHTA and CDR2 is FQGNSA. In DNA form, the CDR3 reads TGTGCCAGCAGCTTAGCCCAGGTCCTGGCCACAGATACGCAGTATTTT. Translating gives CASSLAQVLATDTQYF.

This rearrangement joins TRBV28 to TRBJ1-3; D unclear. Germline-derived CDR1 and CDR2 are MDHEN and SYDVKM. The CDR3 loop spans 19 amino acids. The V end lost 6 bases, the J end lost 0 bases, and 24 bases lay between the germline ends. CDR3 protein: CASRHPAGGGSLSGNTIYF. The CDR3 nucleotides are TGTGCCAGCAGACACCCGGCGGGTGGAGGCTCGCTCTCTGGAAACACCATATATTTT.

V usage is TRBV9 and J usage is TRBJ2-2, with TRBD2 matching 8 bases. This CDR3 is built from 15 residues. CDR1 SGDLS and CDR2 YYNGEE come from the germline V gene. V lost 4 bases to trimming and J lost 3 bases; unmatched junction nucleotides: 5. CDR3: CASSRGAGDTGELFF. DNA for the CDR3: TGTGCCAGCAGCCGGGGAGCGGGGGACACCGGGGAGCTGTTTTTT.

The V and J genes are TRBV7-9 and TRBJ2-1; 9 nucleotides line up with TRBD2. V dropped 4 bases and J dropped 6; count of bases not matched to a gene: 13. The V gene's germline CDR1 is SEHNR and CDR2 FQNEAQ (reference sequence). The CDR3 is 17 residues long. CDR3: CASSWVLISGGSNEQFF. The CDR3 DNA sequence: TGTGCCAGCAGCTGGGTATTAATTAGCGGGGGCTCCAATGAGCAGTTCTTC.

This sequence joins TRBV5-1 and TRBJ2-2; D is perhaps TRBD1 (5 bases). CDR1 is SGHRS, CDR2 YFSETQ, per germline. The CDR3 has 15 amino acids. The ends were cut back, 2 bases at V and 5 bases at J, with 13 bases in the middle. In DNA form, the CDR3 reads TGCGCCAGCAGCTTAATCCCAGGGCGGACCGGGGAGCTGTTTTTT. This codes for CASSLIPGRTGELFF.